This record looks at one T cell receptor (beta chain) sequence and its context. The PCR was carried out with 60 Vbeta primers and 13 Jbeta primers. Clones were sequenced by immunoSEQ multiplex PCR, and TCRdb holds only the in-frame ones, with some missing. In the table there are about 100,000 clones, roughly 75% of which are singletons. The sample comes from a study of cytomegalovirus exposure and HLA in healthy donors. Germline V CDR1 and CDR2: SGHTA, FQGNSA. The CDR3 sequence is 16 residues long. Trimming removed 0 bases from V and 3 bases from J, with 14 bases in between. This clonotype was obtained from a woman aged 55-70 years in good health and CMV-seronegative. Sequences were obtained from PBMCs. The chain links TRBV7-2 to TRBJ1-2, with TRBD1 as a possible D gene (6 bases). The CDR3 nucleotides read TGTGCCAGCAGCTTAGCGGCGTCAGGGGCCTACTATGGCTACACCTTC. Its protein product is CASSLAASGAYYGYTF.